The 30 T cell receptor beta chains given below trace back to one sample, sequenced in a study of cytomegalovirus exposure and HLA in healthy donors. The PCR contained 60 Vbeta and 13 Jbeta primers. Using immunoSEQ multiplex PCR, the repertoire was profiled, and TCRdb retains in-frame clones only, with some absent. The table lists 130,000 or so clones, 70% to 85% of them singletons, with about 3% in the top ten. Sequencing was carried out using PBMCs. The receptor source for this set is a young woman in good health and CMV-seropositive.

CDR3: CASSEAGGGLDNSPLHF. The CDR3 nucleotides read TGTGCCAGCAGTGAAGCTGGAGGGGGCTTGGATAATTCACCCCTCCACTTT. The genes are TRBV6-1 and TRBJ1-6; 7 bases fit TRBD1. The CDR3 covers 17 residues. The germline CDR1 and CDR2 sequences are MNHNS and SASEGT. V lost 0 bases, J lost 5 bases, and 7 bases stayed unmatched.

The genes are TRBV19 and TRBJ1-6, with 7 bases identical to TRBD1. The CDR3 spans 17 residues. The V gene end was trimmed by 1 base and the J gene end by 3 bases; junction bases not matched to a gene: 6. Germline V CDR1 and CDR2: LNHDA, SQIVND (reference sequence). The CDR3 loop reads CASSIAIRDSYNSPLHF. DNA of the CDR3: TGTGCCAGTAGTATAGCGATAAGGGACAGCTATAATTCACCCCTCCACTTT.

The chain is built from TRBV10-3 and TRBJ1-5, with 9 nucleotides matching TRBD1. J was trimmed by 4 bases and V by 4 bases; bases with no gene match: 2. The CDR3 contains 14 residues. Germline loops: CDR1 ENHRY, CDR2 SYGVKD. The CDR3 DNA sequence: TGTGCCATCAGTGGACAGGGGGGGAATCAGCCCCAGCATTTT. It specifies CAISGQGGNQPQHF.

The chain recombines TRBV25-1 with TRBJ1-5; D might be TRBD1 (6 bases). Deletions cut 3 bases from V and 1 base from J, with 13 bases between. Germline V gives CDR1 MGHDK, CDR2 SYGVNS. The CDR3 contains 16 residues. The CDR3 bases are TGTGCCAGCAGTGATAGTCAGGGGAAGAGCAATCAGCCCCAGCATTTT. Its translation is CASSDSQGKSNQPQHF.

The chain employs TRBV10-3 and TRBJ2-6, with D possibly TRBD1 on 6 matching bases. This CDR3 is 20 amino acids long. Germline V gene lookup returns CDR1 ENHRY and CDR2 SYGVKD. The V gene lost 3 bases and the J gene lost 0 bases, with 21 bases spanning the gap. As DNA, the CDR3 is TGTGCCATCAGTGACCAAATAGACAGGCAATTGGGCTCTGGGGCCAACGTCCTGACTTTC. Residues: CAISDQIDRQLGSGANVLTF.

The chain recombines TRBV5-1 with TRBJ2-7, with 7 bases lining up with TRBD2. This CDR3 contains 15 residues. From germline, CDR1 is SGHRS and CDR2 YFSETQ. The V gene end was trimmed by 4 bases and the J gene end by 6 bases; junction bases not matched to a gene: 13. CDR3 nucleotides: TGCGCCAGCAGCCCTGGTGGGAGGGAAGGGAGCGAGCAGTACTTC. Residues: CASSPGGREGSEQYF. Full variable domain (remainder filled in from reference TRBV5-1 and TRBJ2-7): KAGVTQTPRYLIKTRGQQVTLSCSPISGHRSVSWYQQTPGQGLQFLFEYFSETQRNKGNFPGRFSGRQFSNSRSEMNVSTLELGDSALYLCASSPGGREGSEQYFGPGTRLTVT.

This clone was observed a handful of times. The same CDR3 can be traced to other DNA sequences in this sample. This chain connects TRBV6-6 to TRBJ2-1, with 10 bases fitting TRBD1. The CDR3 is made up of 14 amino acids. Trimming removed 0 bases from V and 7 bases from J; junction bases left unmatched: 0. CDR1 MNHNY and CDR2 SVGAGI come from the germline V gene (reference sequence). The DNA for the CDR3 is TGTGCCAGCAGTTACTCGGGACAGGGGAATGAGCAGTTCTTC. This gives the protein CASSYSGQGNEQFF.

The V gene is TRBV13, the J gene TRBJ1-2; 11 positions match TRBD1. Germline-derived CDR1 and CDR2 are PRHDT and FYEKMQ (reference sequence). Losses at the gene ends were 6 bases for V and 4 bases for J; bases not matched to a gene: 10. The CDR3 length is 16 residues. The DNA of the CDR3 is TGTGCCAGCAGGAGTTTTAGGGACAGGGGGATCTATGGCTACACCTTC. Translating it yields CASRSFRDRGIYGYTF.

In this sample, this clone turned up once. V is TRBV30 and J is TRBJ1-3; D is possibly TRBD1 (6 bases). V lost 3 bases and J lost 7, with 13 bases in between. CDR1 and CDR2 (germline): GTSNPN, SVGIG (reference sequence). CDR3 length: 13 residues. The CDR3 DNA follows: TGTGCCTGGAGCGGTCCGGACAGTAACACCATATATTTT. Translating it yields CAWSGPDSNTIYF.

The J gene is TRBJ2-1, the V gene TRBV5-1; TRBD2 might be the D (7 bases). This CDR3 spans 13 amino acids. CDR1 and CDR2 from the germline V gene are SGHRS and YFSETQ. Trimming left V 2 bases short and J 9 bases short, with 12 bases between. The CDR3 protein is CASSLGGAVEQFF. The CDR3 DNA sequence: TGCGCCAGCAGCTTAGGGGGGGCGGTTGAGCAGTTCTTC.

This sequence joins TRBV2 and TRBJ2-1; D not certain. Per germline, CDR1 SNHLY and CDR2 FYNNEI. V lost 2 bases to trimming and J lost 1 base, with 3 bases between them. The CDR3 is 13 residues long. In DNA, the CDR3 is TGTGCCAGCAGTGAACCATCCTACAATGAGCAGTTCTTC. Translation: CASSEPSYNEQFF.

The chain links TRBV7-9 to TRBJ2-1, with D possibly TRBD1 on 5 matching bases. Between the trimmed V and J ends, which lost 0 bases and 6 bases, there was a span of 12 bases. This CDR3 is built from 15 residues. The germline V gene encodes CDR1 SEHNR and CDR2 FQNEAQ (reference sequence). CDR3 in DNA: TGTGCCAGCAGCTTAGCCCAGGGTTGGTTCAATGAGCAGTTCTTC. Encoded protein: CASSLAQGWFNEQFF.

The CDR3 is CASSMARDRGGNQPQHF. DNA for the CDR3: TGTGCCAGTAGTATGGCACGGGACAGGGGAGGCAATCAGCCCCAGCATTTT. The chain carries TRBV19 and TRBJ1-5; 10 bases are shared with TRBD1. The V and J ends lost 3 bases and 2 bases, in that order; junction bases with no gene match: 7. The length of the CDR3 is 17 residues. In germline, CDR1 is LNHDA, CDR2 SQIVND (reference sequence).

The chain couples TRBV30 to TRBJ2-2; 7 bases fit TRBD1. The CDR3 runs 14 residues. Germline-derived CDR1 and CDR2 are GTSNPN and SVGIG (reference sequence). The V and J ends lost 4 bases and 4 bases, in that order; junction bases with no gene match: 6. The CDR3 bases are TGTGCCTGGACCAGGGACAGCCCCACCGGGGAGCTGTTTTTT. It yields the protein CAWTRDSPTGELFF.

This clone was recorded a few times. The chain carries TRBV29-1 and TRBJ2-7; the D gene is possibly TRBD2 (5 bases). The CDR3 sequence is 13 residues long. The V end was cut by 4 bases, the J end by 3 bases, with 13 bases between. In germline, CDR1 is SQVTM, CDR2 ANQGSEA. The CDR3, as DNA: TGCAGCGTTGGAGGGTATCCCCTCTACGAGCAGTACTTC. Protein product: CSVGGYPLYEQYF.

The CDR3 loop reads CASSWFFVRTGRDTGNTIYF. The CDR3 coding sequence is TGTGCCAGCAGTTGGTTTTTTGTACGGACGGGGAGGGATACTGGAAACACCATATATTTT. The rearrangement uses TRBV28 and TRBJ1-3; D is uncertain. The CDR3 sequence is 20 residues long. Between the trimmed V and J ends, which lost 4 bases and 2 bases, there was a span of 27 bases. Germline CDR1 is MDHEN and CDR2 is SYDVKM.

The V and J genes are TRBV27 and TRBJ2-5; TRBD2 matches 10 bases. The assigned J gene may be wrong: the sequence end matches TRBJ2-7 better. The CDR3 spans 18 residues. Germline V gives CDR1 MNHEY, CDR2 SMNVEV (reference sequence). The CDR3 spells CASSFSFPSGGRYYEQYF. CDR3 bases: TGTGCCAGCAGTTTCTCTTTCCCTAGCGGGGGCCGGTACTACGAGCAGTACTTC.

V and J are TRBV19 and TRBJ1-5, with TRBD1 matching over 7 bases. The germline CDR1 and CDR2 sequences are LNHDA and SQIVND (reference sequence). J lost 0 bases, V lost 10 bases, and 6 bases had no gene match. CDR3 length equals 14 residues. The CDR3 bases are TGTGCCACTGGGACAGTCTATAGCAATCAGCCCCAGCATTTT. Translated: CATGTVYSNQPQHF.

The CDR3 sequence: CASSQVWSDSNYGYTF. The CDR3, as DNA: TGTGCCAGCAGCCAAGTTTGGTCAGACAGTAACTATGGCTACACCTTC. The V call is TRBV4-2, the J call TRBJ1-2; possibly TRBD1 for D (5 bases). This CDR3 is 16 amino acids long. Trimming pared 1 base from V and 1 base from J, leaving 13 bases between. The germline gives CDR1 LGHNA, CDR2 YNFKEQ.

The chain uses TRBV7-9 and TRBJ2-7; no firm D call. There are 12 residues in the CDR3. Trimming removed 0 bases from V and 2 bases from J, with 2 bases in between. The germline gives CDR1 SEHNR, CDR2 FQNEAQ (reference sequence). CDR3 DNA: TGTGCCAGCAGCTTAGCCACCTACGAGCAGTACTTC. This translates into CASSLATYEQYF.

The V call is TRBV6-1, the J call TRBJ2-1, with D tentatively TRBD2 (5 bases). The germline V and J ends were trimmed by 5 bases and 7 bases, with 9 bases remaining between them. Germline-derived CDR1 and CDR2 are MNHNS and SASEGT. The CDR3 has 12 residues. CDR3 amino acids: CASSTRFNEQFF. The CDR3 nucleotides are TGTGCCAGCAGTACTAGATTTAATGAGCAGTTCTTC.

V and J are TRBV18 and TRBJ2-7; 7 bases agree with TRBD1. The CDR3 covers 12 residues. CDR1 is KGHSH, CDR2 LQKENI, per germline. V was pared by 6 bases and J by 5 bases, with 4 bases of the junction left unmatched. This CDR3 is CASSNGQDEQYF. The CDR3 region has the DNA TGTGCCAGCTCCAATGGACAGGACGAGCAGTACTTC.

The rearrangement joins TRBV11-2 to TRBJ2-3; 9 bases map to TRBD2. The V segment lost 3 bases and the J segment 4 bases; nucleotides outside the gene matches: 11. The CDR3 covers 17 residues. The germline V gene encodes CDR1 SGHAT and CDR2 FQNNGV. This CDR3 is CASSLVIAGAGADTQYF. For the CDR3, the DNA is TGTGCCAGCAGCTTGGTCATAGCGGGGGCCGGAGCAGATACGCAGTATTTT.

V gene TRBV6-1 combines with J gene TRBJ2-2; 10 positions agree with TRBD2. The CDR3 is 18 residues long. Germline loops: CDR1 MNHNS, CDR2 SASEGT. V gave up 3 bases and J gave up 3 bases; unmatched junction bases: 10. CDR3 region: CASSEIAGGFLDTGELFF. The CDR3 DNA sequence: TGTGCCAGCAGTGAGATAGCGGGGGGCTTTCTGGACACCGGGGAGCTGTTTTTT.

The chain employs TRBV7-3 and TRBJ2-1; 14 bases fit TRBD2. The V gene's germline CDR1 is SGHTA and CDR2 FQGTGA. The CDR3 extends over 14 amino acids. J lost 8 bases, V lost 5 bases, and 2 bases had no gene match. CDR3 sequence reads: CASSPTSGGDEQFF. In nucleotides, the CDR3 is TGTGCCAGCAGCCCGACTAGCGGGGGGGATGAGCAGTTCTTC. Combining the CDR3 with reference TRBV7-3 and TRBJ2-1 gives the whole variable domain GAGVSQTPSNKVTEKGKYVELRCDPISGHTALYWYRQSLGQGPEFLIYFQGTGAADDSGLPNDRFFAVRPEGSVSTLKIQRTERGDSAVYLCASSPTSGGDEQFFGPGTRLTVL.

V usage is TRBV15 and J usage is TRBJ1-2; the match to TRBD1 covers 11 bases. This CDR3 is 15 amino acids long. Germline CDR1 reads LNHNV; CDR2 reads YYDKDF (reference sequence). The V gene end was trimmed by 1 base and the J gene end by 8 bases; junction bases not matched to a gene: 6. In DNA form, the CDR3 reads TGTGCCACCAGCAGAGGGGACAGGGGGGCCCTCGGCTACACCTTC. It codes for CATSRGDRGALGYTF.

The gene calls are TRBV5-1 and TRBJ2-7; D perhaps matches TRBD2 (6 bases). Trimming stripped 6 bases from V and 2 bases from J, with 12 bases between. The germline V gene encodes CDR1 SGHRS and CDR2 YFSETQ. The CDR3 has 13 amino acids. CDR3 region: CASKGEAAYEQYF. In nucleotides, the CDR3 is TGCGCCAGCAAAGGGGAGGCGGCCTACGAGCAGTACTTC.

The J gene is TRBJ2-2, the V gene TRBV11-2; D gene uncertain. Looked up from germline, CDR1 is SGHAT and CDR2 is FQNNGV. The CDR3 length is 14 residues. V lost 4 bases and J 4 bases, leaving 10 bases between the germline ends. CDR3 in DNA: TGTGCCAGCAGCTATCTTAGGAGCACCGGGGAGCTGTTTTTT. Amino acids: CASSYLRSTGELFF.

This chain uses TRBV19 with TRBJ2-5; 9 bases agree with TRBD1. The J call could be wrong; TRBJ2-7 is a better fit for the DNA end. Germline V CDR1 and CDR2: LNHDA, SQIVND (reference sequence). This CDR3 has 15 residues. The CDR3 loop reads CASSIAGQGFYEQYF. The CDR3 region has the DNA TGTGCCAGTAGTATAGCAGGACAGGGGTTCTACGAGCAGTACTTC.

The sample holds a few counts of this clone. The CDR3 bases are TGTGCCAGCAGCTCGGACAGGGGTTCTTCGGACACCATATATTTT. It specifies CASSSDRGSSDTIYF. The J gene is TRBJ1-3, the V gene TRBV11-2; the match to TRBD1 covers 9 bases. Germline trimming cut 4 bases from V and 8 bases from J; bases unmatched to any gene: 9. The germline V gene has CDR1 SGHAT and CDR2 FQNNGV. The CDR3 runs to 15 residues. The full variable domain, with the rest looked up from reference TRBV11-2 and TRBJ1-3, is EAGVAQSPRYKIIEKRQSVAFWCNPISGHATLYWYQQILGQGPKLLIQFQNNGVVDDSQLPKDRFSAERLKGVDSTLKIQPAKLEDSAVYLCASSSDRGSSDTIYFGEGSWLTVV.